This T cell receptor (beta chain) was retrieved from a study of patients and donors after allogeneic stem cell transplantation. Via MiXCR, TCRdb re-called the RT-PCR reads, giving one row per CDR3 protein. This table has approximately 160,000 distinct CDR3 sequences, approximately 24% appearing once. In germline, CDR1 is SGHRS, CDR2 YFSETQ. V lost 1 base and J lost 3, with 4 bases in between. CDR3 length: 12 amino acids. The rearrangement links TRBV5-1 to TRBJ2-5; no clear D. This receptor was taken from a human donor who was either an allogeneic HSCT recipient or a stem cell or donor lymphocyte infusion donor (not recorded which). It is not recorded whose cells these are; they may come from a transplant donor. Sequenced: blood, either unsorted or a sorted T cell fraction (not recorded which). This CDR3 is CASSLNEETQYF. In DNA, the CDR3 is TGCGCCAGCAGCTTGAATGAAGAGACCCAGTACTTC.